This T cell receptor (beta chain) is drawn from a study of T cell clones after liver transplantation. V was pared by 10 bases and J by 2 bases, with 15 bases between. Germline CDR1 and CDR2: MNHEY and SVGAGI. This CDR3 is 15 amino acids long. Assay used: immunoSEQ multiplex PCR; TCRdb lists only in-frame clones, some missing. The sample records 45,000 to 60,000 clones, approximately 70% being singletons. This clone has more than one count but fewer than ten. This chain connects TRBV6-5 to TRBJ1-6; D ambiguous. The sequencing here drew on CD4+ T cells from blood, taken at the 15-month timepoint. This sequence was found in a human patient who received a liver transplant. A subset of T cells may come from the graft donor. CDR3 protein: CATLLGSAYNSPLHF. The DNA for the CDR3 is TGTGCCACCCTCCTAGGCAGCGCCTATAATTCACCCCTCCACTTT.